A single sample is the source of the 19 T cell receptor beta chains below, sequenced in a study of blood T cells in healthy people across ages. Then a second PCR, running about 7 to 11 cycles, was carried out with a sample-barcoded 5' primer and a J-beta primer mix. TCRdb re-analysed the 5' RACE reads in MiXCR, keeping a single row per CDR3 protein. The table has 650,000 to 1,000,000 distinct CDR3 sequences, about half seen once. The sequencing sample was made of blood. The source of these receptors is a man at least 80 years old in good health.

The gene calls are TRBV11-3 and TRBJ1-5; D unclear. The germline V gene has CDR1 SGHNT and CDR2 YENEEA. This CDR3 spans 16 amino acids. Trimming pared 0 bases from V and 2 bases from J, leaving 11 bases between. The CDR3 DNA follows: TGTGCCAGCAGCTTAGAACGGGCCCATGGCAATCAGCCCCAGCATTTT. Its translation: CASSLERAHGNQPQHF.

About this clonotype itself: A junction boundary mismatches the germline segment, possibly from a read error. The V call is TRBV10-3, the J call TRBJ2-6; tentatively, D is TRBD1 (5 bases). The CDR3 is made up of 15 amino acids. Germline lookup yields CDR1 ENHRY and CDR2 SYGVKD. The CDR3 spells CAISDIEAGANALTF. The CDR3 DNA reads TGTGCCATCAGTGATATAGAAGCTGGGGCCAACGCCCTGACTTTC.

This clonotype was seen only a few times. J is TRBJ2-7 and V is TRBV15, with TRBD1 matching 10 bases. The CDR3 is 16 amino acids. Germline V lookup: CDR1 LNHNV, CDR2 YYDKDF (reference sequence). V was pared by 3 bases and J by 0 bases, with 5 bases of the junction left unmatched. DNA for the CDR3: TGTGCCACCAGCAGCCCGGACAGGGGGAACTCCTACGAGCAGTACTTC. Protein sequence: CATSSPDRGNSYEQYF.

The chain carries TRBV29-1 and TRBJ2-7, with a weak D call TRBD2 (5 bases). V gave up 4 bases and J gave up 0 bases, with 7 bases separating them. The CDR3 totals 12 residues. The V gene's germline CDR1 is SQVTM and CDR2 ANQGSEA. CDR3 DNA: TGCAGCGTTGTGGGGAGCTCCTACGAGCAGTACTTC. Protein sequence: CSVVGSSYEQYF.

V gene TRBV20-1 combines with J gene TRBJ2-7; TRBD2 agrees at 16 bases. Trimming took 6 bases from V and 7 from J; bases not matched to a gene: 9. Germline V gene sequence: CDR1 DFQATT, CDR2 SNEGSKA (reference sequence). This CDR3 has 15 amino acids. CDR3 sequence (DNA): TGCAGTGCCTTGGGACTAGCGGGAGGGCGCAATGAGCAGTACTTC. Translated: CSALGLAGGRNEQYF.

The J gene is TRBJ1-5, the V gene TRBV6-5; 8 nucleotides match TRBD1. The CDR3 sequence is 14 residues long. Germline CDR1 and CDR2: MNHEY and SVGAGI. After removal of 5 bases from V and 6 bases from J, the junction contained 6 bases not matched to a gene. DNA of the CDR3: TGTGCCAGCAGTCAACAGGGGGAAGGTCAGCCCCAGCATTTT. Amino acid sequence: CASSQQGEGQPQHF.

J is TRBJ2-7 and V is TRBV5-1, with D unresolved. Germline CDR1 SGHRS, CDR2 YFSETQ. The V and J ends lost 0 bases and 3 bases respectively, with 10 bases between them. There are 14 residues in the CDR3. The CDR3 sequence is CASSLGADHYEQYF. The CDR3 nucleotides are TGCGCCAGCAGCTTGGGTGCAGATCACTACGAGCAGTACTTC. Using reference TRBV5-1 and TRBJ2-7 for the parts outside the CDR3, the full variable domain is KAGVTQTPRYLIKTRGQQVTLSCSPISGHRSVSWYQQTPGQGLQFLFEYFSETQRNKGNFPGRFSGRQFSNSRSEMNVSTLELGDSALYLCASSLGADHYEQYFGPGTRLTVT.

As for this clonotype: This clone may be a read error of a much larger clone one base away. This chain joins TRBV10-3 and TRBJ2-7, with TRBD1 matching over 8 bases. Germline V CDR1 and CDR2: ENHRY, SYGVKD. This CDR3 region has 13 residues. The CDR3 loop reads CAIRGTGPNDQYF. The CDR3 DNA sequence: TGTGCCATCAGGGGGACAGGACCAAACGATCAGTACTTC.

This clonotype showed up just a few times. This chain joins TRBV5-6 and TRBJ1-4; TRBD1 matches 7 bases. Trimming took 1 base from V and 0 from J; bases not matched to a gene: 6. The CDR3 loop spans 17 amino acids. Looked up from germline, CDR1 is SGHDT and CDR2 is YYEEEE. CDR3 amino acids: CASSLSYRGATNEKLFF. The CDR3 coding sequence is TGTGCCAGCAGCTTGAGCTACAGGGGAGCAACTAATGAAAAACTGTTTTTT.

V and J are TRBV5-1 and TRBJ2-2; D unclear. Trimming took 4 bases from V and 5 from J, leaving 9 bases between them. Germline lookup yields CDR1 SGHRS and CDR2 YFSETQ. CDR3 length equals 13 residues. The CDR3: CASSAPNTGELFF. The CDR3 nucleotides read TGCGCCAGCAGCGCTCCAAATACCGGGGAGCTGTTTTTT.

Remarks on this clonotype: In this CDR3 the conserved last residue, phenylalanine or tryptophan, is missing, so a read error is likely. V and J are TRBV20-1 and TRBJ2-7; possibly TRBD2 for D (6 bases). This CDR3 spans 17 amino acids. Trimming left V 4 bases short and J 2 bases short, with 24 bases between. CDR1 DFQATT and CDR2 SNEGSKA come from the germline V gene (reference sequence). CDR3 nucleotide sequence: TGCAGTGCTACTTCTAGCTCGGGAGTGCCTTTTACCTACGAGCAGTACTTA. Protein: CSATSSSGVPFTYEQYL.

This clonotype was detected once. A much more abundant neighbour one base away suggests this may be a read error. This chain joins TRBV20-1 and TRBJ2-1, with TRBD1 identical over 9 bases. TRBJ2-7 explains the end of the DNA better; the J call may be wrong. CDR3 length: 16 amino acids. Germline V gene lookup returns CDR1 DFQATT and CDR2 SNEGSKA (reference sequence). Here the CDR3 DNA reads TGCAGTGCTAGTTCGCGCTGGAGCACAGGGGGCAATGAGCAGTACTTC. It yields the protein CSASSRWSTGGNEQYF.

The chain's CDR3 is CAWSVPGGPTPGGYTF. CDR3 DNA: TGTGCCTGGAGTGTACCGGGGGGCCCTACCCCAGGAGGCTACACCTTC. This chain links TRBV30 with TRBJ1-2; possible D gene TRBD1, 6 bases. The germline V and J ends were trimmed by 0 bases and 8 bases, with 22 bases remaining between them. This CDR3 has 16 residues. From germline, CDR1 is GTSNPN and CDR2 SVGIG (reference sequence). Using reference TRBV30 and TRBJ1-2 for the parts outside the CDR3, the full variable domain is SQTIHQWPATLVQPVGSPLSLECTVEGTSNPNLYWYRQAAGRGLQLLFYSVGIGQISSEVPQNLSASRPQDRQFILSSKKLLLSDSGFYLCAWSVPGGPTPGGYTFGSGTRLTVV.

This clonotype was recorded only once. The V gene is TRBV5-1, the J gene TRBJ2-3; the match to TRBD2 covers 9 bases. Germline V gene lookup returns CDR1 SGHRS and CDR2 YFSETQ. V lost 0 bases, J lost 4 bases, and 9 bases stayed unmatched. This CDR3 is built from 17 residues. CDR3 loop: CASSLVAGGVLADTQYF. The CDR3 DNA sequence: TGCGCCAGCAGCTTGGTGGCGGGAGGGGTCTTGGCAGATACGCAGTATTTT.

This clonotype was counted only a few times. The CDR3 spells CASRASGYGYTF. Here the CDR3 DNA reads TGTGCCAGCAGGGCGTCCGGGTATGGCTACACCTTC. The chain carries TRBV27 and TRBJ1-2; D gene unclear. The CDR3 consists of 12 residues. V lost 6 bases and J 5 bases, leaving 10 bases between the germline ends. CDR1 and CDR2 (germline): MNHEY, SMNVEV (reference sequence).

This clonotype has at least ten counts. The V gene is TRBV7-2, the J gene TRBJ2-7; D ambiguous. V lost 2 bases and J lost 0, with 11 bases in between. The CDR3 totals 15 residues. In germline, CDR1 is SGHTA, CDR2 FQGNSA. CDR3 DNA: TGTGCCAGCAGCTTATCTCCCTACAACTCCTACGAGCAGTACTTC. It specifies CASSLSPYNSYEQYF.

The table lists this clonotype with a count of one. The CDR3 DNA sequence: TGTGCCAGCAGCCCTCTTAGTTCAGGGTTAAATGGCTACACCTTC. Its protein product is CASSPLSSGLNGYTF. The chain uses TRBV11-2 and TRBJ1-2; a possible D gene is TRBD1 (5 bases). The CDR3 is 15 amino acids. V lost 5 bases to trimming and J lost 6 bases, with 19 bases between them. From germline, CDR1 is SGHAT and CDR2 FQNNGV.

CDR3 protein: CASKHDRENTGELFF. The CDR3 DNA reads as TGTGCCAGCAAGCACGACAGGGAGAACACCGGGGAGCTGTTTTTT. The V and J genes are TRBV2 and TRBJ2-2; 7 bases map to TRBD1. CDR3 size: 15 residues. V shed 7 bases and J 1 base; nucleotides not matched to a gene: 6. Germline lookup yields CDR1 SNHLY and CDR2 FYNNEI.

This clonotype was counted many times. The chain has TRBV11-3 and TRBJ2-1; D not certain. Germline V gene sequence: CDR1 SGHNT, CDR2 YENEEA. V was cut by 5 bases and J by 0 bases, with 5 bases left in between. This CDR3 has 13 residues. The CDR3 bases are TGTGCCAGCAGCCCGGGCTCCTACAATGAGCAGTTCTTC. Its translation is CASSPGSYNEQFF.